This TCR beta chain was sequenced during a study of blood T cell repertoires in COVID-19. Study-wide context: Italy, Spain and the United States were the sources of the convalescent and acute COVID-19 samples. PBMCs, B-cell-depleted T cells, or T cells provided the cDNA or gDNA that made up the material.

The V gene end was trimmed by 6 bases and the J gene end by 7 bases; junction bases not matched to a gene: 11. CDR3 length: 13 residues. Germline V gene sequence: CDR1 SQVTM, CDR2 ANQGSEA. Original processing methods: Using reference gene primer amplification, nucleated cell counts were estimated. TCRdb's table, derived via immunoSEQ multiplex PCR, lists solely in-frame clones and lacks some. V and J calls and clone size are given by that table; D and trimming were obtained from the DNA. The sample shows fewer than 200,000 clones, roughly four fifths of them seen only once. The gene calls are TRBV29-1 and TRBJ2-7, with 8 positions matching TRBD2. Sample: peripheral blood. The receptor was derived from a woman aged 70-85 years with COVID-19, enrolled during active disease. In nucleotides, the CDR3 is TGCAGCGTGGGGTACGGGAGGGCTACGGAGCAGTACTTC. As protein: CSVGYGRATEQYF.